This T cell receptor (beta chain) was sequenced for a study of regulatory T cells in long-lasting Graves disease (dated by TCRdb to the early 2020s). With regard to the full study: Patients with newly diagnosed Graves' disease had been on antithyroid drugs for under 3 months. This study used TCR sequencing and RNA sequencing of peripheral blood to compare persistent Graves' disease patients against newly diagnosed Graves' disease patients. The study was conducted in China and was registered as a clinical trial. A total of roughly 33 samples were covered by TCR sequencing, comprising approximately 13 persistent and around 20 newly diagnosed Graves' disease patients. Paper-wide results and their limitations: Sequencing and analysis were limited to the TCR beta chain. Compared with newly diagnosed patients, patients with persistent Graves' disease had lower TCR Shannon entropy and fewer highly expanded clones, which suggests clonal expansion. TRBV28, TRBJ1-2 and TRBJ2-5 were preferentially used in persistent disease, while TRBV20-1 and TRBJ2-1 were favored in newly diagnosed disease. Peripheral blood alone was examined, since thyroid tissue, which constituted the primary lesion, could not be accessed. A larger number of public clonotypes was shared among persistent patients (2,741) than among newly diagnosed patients (roughly 930). The small sample size was acknowledged by the authors as a limitation that may reduce accuracy.

This clonotype was counted many times. Its antigen specificity is not known. No base quality values were provided; no much bigger clone lies one nucleotide off. Library construction relied on multiplex PCR. Sequencing instrument: Illumina HiSeq 4000. iRepertoire HTBI primers and Arm-PCR amplification of CDR3 regions were used to construct TCR beta libraries. Before sequencing, the PCR products went through gel purification. As for the original processing: Across samples, 62 TRBV and 14 TRBJ segments were identified and used for gene usage analysis of CDR3 amino acid clonotypes. COPE and FqMerger were used to merge the filtered high-quality paired reads into contigs. BLAST was used to align contigs to the IMGT TRBV, TRBD and TRBJ reference genes, and CDR3 was defined following IMGT. Clonotypes above 0.1% frequency were classified as highly expanded clones. Shannon entropy was used to measure repertoire diversity, and the Gini coefficient was used to measure V-J evenness. Public clonotypes were defined as clonotypes shared by more than one individual. The raw public data were reprocessed by TCRdb itself: fastp quality trimming at Q25, MiXCR clonotype calling, in-frame beta chains only. Duplicate CDR3 protein sequences are folded into a single record with the most common DNA and genes. Clone size and V and J calls follow TCRdb, not the original study. The table for this sample lists more than 400,000 distinct CDR3 sequences; roughly 16% of them were counted only once. Together, the top ten hold 10% to 15% of the sample.

Trimming costs V 5 bases and J 3 bases, and their ends lie 11 bases apart. From cysteine to phenylalanine, the CDR3 is 14 amino acids long. The CDR3 DNA has 42 bases and is translated from base 1. The germline V gene specifies MDHEN as CDR1 and SYDVKM as CDR2. This specimen's time point label, per the study, means: newly diagnosed GD, antithyroid drugs for less than 3 months. For both TCR sequencing and RNA sequencing, RNA was extracted from PBMCs using TRIzol. Graves' disease was diagnosed according to American Thyroid Association guidelines. Recruitment of patients was carried out at an endocrinology department in Xi'an, China. Each patient gave approximately 10 milliliters of peripheral blood, collected in an EDTA anticoagulant tube. PBMCs were isolated by Ficoll Paque Plus density gradient separation without further T cell sorting. An Agilent 2100 Bioanalyzer and agarose gel were used to check RNA quality, and a NanoDrop 2000 was used to measure RNA concentration.

These data were also filed under a second study, of T cells in Graves' hyperthyroidism and ophthalmopathy. In that second paper, the authors write: Stable Graves' hyperthyroidism was defined as no progression to ophthalmopathy during 18 months of follow-up. Hyperthyroidism patients were newly diagnosed, with disease duration under 2 months, and aged 18 to 65 years. The study excluded patients with uncontrolled infections, other autoimmune diseases, pregnancy or lactation. Clinical symptoms, serum thyroxine and TRAb, thyroid ultrasound, and orbital computed tomography formed the basis for the diagnoses. The first round of RT-PCR for the TCR CDR3 was performed with the HTBI primer set and the Qiagen OneStep RT-PCR kit. Most expanded thyroid clonotypes (frequency above 0.001) were also detected in blood, suggesting blood repertoires may reflect thyroid immune responses. A 13 V-J signature model separated ophthalmopathy from stable hyperthyroidism, with just over 85% sensitivity and 81.08% specificity in cross-validation and 80%/75% in testing. During validation, the model predicted progression to ophthalmopathy a median of around 7 months ahead of onset, with just under 71% sensitivity and less than 85% specificity. TCR V-J signatures able to tell the groups apart were searched for in a discovery cohort of around 95 patients, of whom around 43 had Graves' ophthalmopathy and about 55 had stable Graves' hyperthyroidism. Whether ophthalmopathy could be predicted prospectively was tested in an independent validation cohort made up of about 20 hyperthyroidism patients plus 17 patients who later progressed to ophthalmopathy. The 100 discovery patients were randomly divided into training and test sets at a 7:3 ratio. The study also compared thyroid tissue and blood T-cell repertoires from five or six Graves' hyperthyroidism patients. After blood sampling, hyperthyroidism patients were treated with methimazole at a starting dose of 30 mg daily, and ophthalmopathy patients were treated with high-dose intravenous methylprednisolone. Libraries were constructed in a second round of multiplex PCR, after which size selection and purification were carried out. The libraries were sequenced on an Illumina HiSeq2000 using paired-end 100 bp reads. SOAPnuke was used to process the raw data, throwing out any read that contained adapters or uncalled bases, had a mean Phred below 15, or lacked an exact constant-primer or identifier match. COPE v1.2.5 was used to merge high-quality paired reads, and clonotypes were defined as unique nucleotide sequences. MiTCR v1.1 was used to align clonotypes to the IMGT TRBV, TRBD and TRBJ reference segments. The analysis included only V-J combinations with a frequency above 0.0001, which together covered more than 98% of the repertoires. The TCS score was defined as the ratio of F50 (clonal expansion) to E x V (chaos), calculated using BLOSUM62-based TCRdist between CDR3 peptides within each V-J. Welch's t-statistics and random forest reduced 500 to 550 V-J features to 10 to 15, which were used in a naive Bayes classifier (R e1071). No statistical method was used to set the sample size in advance, and investigators knew the group allocation. The paper reports TCR Vbeta CDR3 sequencing of 130 to 150 peripheral blood samples: 40 to 45 ophthalmopathy, under 80 hyperthyroidism and 17 progressor patients.

The sample was peripheral blood mononuclear cells (PBMCs), taken at new diagnosis, from a patient treated with antithyroid drugs. The clonotype was recovered from a man aged 40-49 years with Graves disease. Donor details come from another sample of the same person, matched by shared clones. This sequence uses TRBV28 and TRBJ1-5; the D segment could be TRBD1, given 6 matching bases. In nucleotides, the sequence is TGTGCCAGCAGTCGTACAGGGAACAATCAGCCCCAGCATTTT. Translated, this gives CASSRTGNNQPQHF.